This T cell receptor (beta chain) was captured by sequencing in a study of T-cell memory formation after mild COVID-19. About the study: TCR clusters showed largely donor specificity. Study-level results: Second-wave clones peaking on day 37 lacked confirmed SARS-CoV-2 specificity. A subset of responding clones appeared in pre-infection memory, suggesting cross-reactive memory joined. Contracting CD4+ clones sat mainly in CM and EM; CD8+ in EMRA.

The V segment lost 5 bases and the J segment 3 bases; nucleotides outside the gene matches: 22. Germline V CDR1 and CDR2: SGHAT, FQNNGV. The CDR3 spans 20 residues. MiXCR, applied by TCRdb to the 5' RACE reads, yields one record per CDR3 protein. Among about 320,000 distinct CDR3 sequences, 13% to 15% were seen once, and the ten largest hold roughly a fifth. As for this clonotype: What it binds is unknown.

The TCR sequence derives from a man in his late teens or twenties who had mild COVID-19 (a few samples of this study predate the infection). Cell type and time point are not known. The sample comprised PBMCs or a T cell subset sorted from them (not recorded which). J is TRBJ2-3 and V is TRBV11-2; the match to TRBD2 covers 8 bases. CDR3 sequence reads: CASSQRGSAGERVFTDTQYF. The CDR3 DNA reads TGTGCCAGCAGCCAGAGGGGATCAGCGGGGGAGAGAGTGTTTACAGATACGCAGTATTTT. The full variable domain, in which reference TRBV11-2 and TRBJ2-3 provide the parts outside the CDR3, is EAGVAQSPRYKIIEKRQSVAFWCNPISGHATLYWYQQILGQGPKLLIQFQNNGVVDDSQLPKDRFSAERLKGVDSTLKIQPAKLEDSAVYLCASSQRGSAGERVFTDTQYFGPGTRLTVL.